These 32 T cell receptor beta chains came from one sample sequenced in a study of T-cell memory formation after mild COVID-19. Each CDR3 protein gets one entry after TCRdb re-called the 5' RACE reads with MiXCR. The repertoire holds 350,000 to 500,000 distinct CDR3 sequences, with 20% as singletons. Sequencing input: PBMCs or a T cell subset sorted from them (not recorded which). All receptors come from an adult woman who had mild COVID-19 (a few samples of this study predate the infection). Cell type and time point are not known.

The chain links TRBV23-1 to TRBJ1-5, with TRBD1 matching over 8 bases. TRBV23-1 is filed as an ORF, its function uncertain. The ends lost 4 bases at V and 6 bases at J; junction bases unmatched: 8. CDR3 length: 15 residues. The CDR3 reads CASSLRRTGCQPQHF. The CDR3 DNA sequence: TGCGCCAGCAGTCTTCGCCGGACAGGGTGTCAGCCCCAGCATTTT.

This clonotype was seen only a few times. This sequence joins TRBV7-8 and TRBJ1-3, with a tentative D call TRBD1 (6 bases). V gave up 5 bases and J gave up 0 bases, with 8 bases separating them. The CDR3 contains 14 residues. Germline CDR1 and CDR2: SGHVS and FQNEAQ. CDR3 residues: CASSHRVSGNTIYF. CDR3 DNA sequence: TGTGCCAGCAGCCACAGGGTCTCTGGAAACACCATATATTTT.

This clonotype was seen a few times. This rearrangement joins TRBV9 to TRBJ2-5; the D gene could be TRBD1 or TRBD2 (5 bases each). Looked up from germline, CDR1 is SGDLS and CDR2 is YYNGEE. The CDR3 totals 14 residues. The V end was cut by 3 bases, the J end by 5 bases, with 14 bases between. The CDR3 DNA reads as TGTGCCAGCAGCGCGGTAGAGTGGGGGGAGACCCAGTACTTC. This codes for CASSAVEWGETQYF.

The J gene is TRBJ2-7, the V gene TRBV7-9; 10 nucleotides match TRBD1. V was pared by 5 bases and J by 2 bases, with 9 bases of the junction left unmatched. CDR1 is SEHNR and CDR2 is FQNEAQ in the germline V gene (reference sequence). The CDR3 length is 16 residues. The CDR3 spells CASSRSRDRGPYEQYF. CDR3 in DNA: TGTGCCAGCAGCCGTAGCCGGGACAGGGGCCCCTACGAGCAGTACTTC.

The chain recombines TRBV6-6 with TRBJ1-5, with a weak D call TRBD1 (5 bases). V gave up 2 bases and J gave up 0 bases, with 8 bases separating them. The CDR3 is 15 residues long. Looked up from germline, CDR1 is MNHNY and CDR2 is SVGAGI (reference sequence). CDR3 residues: CASSYTDSSNQPQHF. DNA for the CDR3: TGTGCCAGCAGTTACACTGACAGTAGCAATCAGCCCCAGCATTTT.

In its sample, this clonotype was seen a few times. The chain recombines TRBV21-1 with TRBJ1-6. TRBV21-1 constitutes a pseudogene. This CDR3 comprises 17 residues. The CDR3 loop is CASSNRIPGSYNSPLHF. The CDR3 nucleotides are TGTGCCAGCAGCAACCGCATACCCGGCTCCTATAATTCACCCCTCCACTTT.

The genes are TRBV24-1 and TRBJ2-3; TRBD1 agrees at 7 bases. The CDR3 length is 14 residues. V lost 9 bases and J lost 1; bases outside the gene matches: 6. The germline CDR1 and CDR2 sequences are KGHDR and SFDVKD. This CDR3 is CATSDRRGTDTQYF. The CDR3 nucleotides are TGTGCCACCTCGGACAGGAGAGGCACAGATACGCAGTATTTT.

This clonotype was counted ten times or more. The gene calls are TRBV12-3 or TRBV12-4 and TRBJ1-5; D ambiguous. The CDR3 has 13 amino acids. V was clipped by 4 bases and J by 4 bases, with 8 bases between them. CDR3 nucleotides: TGTGCCAGCAGTTCCCAGATTAATCAGCCCCAGCATTTT. The encoded protein is CASSSQINQPQHF.

This rearrangement joins TRBV5-1 to TRBJ2-5; D is perhaps TRBD2 (5 bases). Germline V gene lookup returns CDR1 SGHRS and CDR2 YFSETQ. V lost 4 bases and J lost 1, with 11 bases in between. The CDR3 covers 14 residues. The CDR3 here is CASSLDGIQETQYF. The CDR3 region has the DNA TGCGCCAGCAGCCTGGACGGGATCCAAGAGACCCAGTACTTC.

This clonotype was counted between two and nine times. This chain uses TRBV5-4 with TRBJ2-2, with 10 bases matching TRBD2. CDR1 is SGHNT and CDR2 is YYREEE in the germline V gene (reference sequence). The CDR3 runs to 16 residues. V gave up 0 bases and J gave up 5 bases; unmatched junction bases: 4. In DNA, the CDR3 is TGTGCCAGCAGCTTGGAACTAGCGGGATTTACCGGGGAGCTGTTTTTT. As protein: CASSLELAGFTGELFF.

The chain carries TRBV6-2 or TRBV6-3 and TRBJ2-1; D may be TRBD1 or TRBD2 (5 bases each). Germline values: CDR1 MNHEY, CDR2 SVGEGT. The CDR3 is 18 residues long. V gave up 2 bases and J gave up 0 bases, with 17 bases separating them. DNA of the CDR3: TGTGCCAGCAGTTACACTCTCGGTGGGGGTTTCTCCTACAATGAGCAGTTCTTC. It yields the protein CASSYTLGGGFSYNEQFF.

This clonotype has a handful of counts. The chain carries TRBV7-2 and TRBJ2-7, with D tentatively TRBD1 (6 bases). The ends were cut back, 5 bases at V and 0 bases at J, with 14 bases in the middle. The CDR3 runs 15 residues. Germline V lookup: CDR1 SGHTA, CDR2 FQGNSA. In DNA form, the CDR3 reads TGTGCCAGCAGCCAGGGGCAGGCCCGCTCCTACGAGCAGTACTTC. Residues: CASSQGQARSYEQYF. Supplemented by reference TRBV7-2 and TRBJ2-7, the full variable domain reads GAGVSQSPSNKVTEKGKDVELRCDPISGHTALYWYRQSLGQGLEFLIYFQGNSAPDKSGLPSDRFSAERTGGSVSTLTIQRTQQEDSAVYLCASSQGQARSYEQYFGPGTRLTVT.

This clonotype has only a few counts. The chain recombines TRBV25-1 with TRBJ2-4; D perhaps matches TRBD2 (7 bases). Trimming took 3 bases from V and 0 from J, leaving 12 bases between them. The CDR3 sequence is 16 residues long. CDR1 and CDR2 from the germline V gene are MGHDK and SYGVNS. CDR3 loop: CASSDGGLLAKNIQYF. Here the CDR3 DNA reads TGTGCCAGCAGTGACGGGGGGCTTCTAGCCAAAAACATTCAGTACTTC. Using reference TRBV25-1 and TRBJ2-4 for the parts outside the CDR3, the full variable domain is EADIYQTPRYLVIGTGKKITLECSQTMGHDKMYWYQQDPGMELHLIHYSYGVNSTEKGDLSSESTVSRIRTEHFPLTLESARPSHTSQYLCASSDGGLLAKNIQYFGAGTRLSVL.

In this sample, this clonotype turned up a few times. The V and J genes are TRBV6-1 and TRBJ1-5; the D gene is possibly TRBD1 (6 bases). Deletions cut 5 bases from V and 6 bases from J, with 17 bases between. Germline values: CDR1 MNHNS, CDR2 SASEGT. The CDR3 totals 15 residues. The DNA for the CDR3 is TGTGCCAGCAGTCCGCGTTCTGGGGGGCTTCAGCCCCAGCATTTT. It yields the protein CASSPRSGGLQPQHF.

This chain links TRBV6-1 with TRBJ1-2, with D tentatively TRBD1 (5 bases). There are 15 residues in the CDR3. V lost 6 bases and J lost 3, with 17 bases in between. CDR1 MNHNS and CDR2 SASEGT come from the germline V gene. This CDR3 is CASRLGTEPYYGYTF. The CDR3 region has the DNA TGTGCCAGCAGGCTAGGGACGGAGCCCTACTATGGCTACACCTTC.

The V gene is TRBV7-7, the J gene TRBJ2-2, with 11 bases identical to TRBD2. Germline loops: CDR1 SSHAT, CDR2 FNYEAQ (reference sequence). The CDR3 runs 20 residues. The trim removed 5 bases at V and 2 bases at J, leaving 16 bases unmatched. The chain's CDR3 is CASSPWISGGAVRNTGELFF. The DNA for the CDR3 is TGTGCCAGCAGCCCATGGATTAGCGGGGGGGCGGTAAGAAACACCGGGGAGCTGTTTTTT.

In DNA form, the CDR3 reads TGTGCCAGCAGTTTACAGGGGCGCGCTAACTATGGCTACACCTTC. The encoded protein is CASSLQGRANYGYTF. The chain combines TRBV6-5 with TRBJ1-2, with 7 bases identical to TRBD1. This CDR3 has 15 amino acids. Germline CDR1 MNHEY, CDR2 SVGAGI. The V gene end was trimmed by 4 bases and the J gene end by 0 bases; junction bases not matched to a gene: 5.

This clonotype was counted only a few times. V is TRBV14 and J is TRBJ2-7, with D hard to call. The CDR3 has 14 residues. Per germline, CDR1 SGHDN and CDR2 FVKESK. The V and J ends lost 4 bases and 7 bases respectively, with 17 bases between them. The CDR3 DNA reads TGTGCCAGCAGCCTCCGACTTGTTTTGGGGGAGCAGTACTTC. Translated, it gives CASSLRLVLGEQYF.

This clonotype was detected a few times. The chain uses TRBV24-1 and TRBJ2-1, with 9 bases identical to TRBD2. This CDR3 is built from 16 residues. CDR1 is KGHDR and CDR2 is SFDVKD in the germline V gene. J was trimmed by 2 bases and V by 9 bases; bases with no gene match: 10. The CDR3 sequence is CATEDESGGPYNEQFF. CDR3 nucleotide sequence: TGTGCCACCGAGGACGAGAGCGGGGGGCCCTACAATGAGCAGTTCTTC.

This clonotype has at least ten counts. The chain employs TRBV4-1 and TRBJ2-3; 8 nucleotides agree with TRBD2. Looked up from germline, CDR1 is MGHRA and CDR2 is YSYEKL. The CDR3 length is 17 residues. Unmatched junction bases numbered 10, after V lost 1 base and J lost 4 bases. DNA for the CDR3: TGCGCCAGCAGCCAAGCCCGGGGGGGCCGGGCGGCAGATACGCAGTATTTT. Residues: CASSQARGGRAADTQYF.

This chain uses TRBV12-3 or TRBV12-4 with TRBJ1-5, with unresolved D. V was shortened by 3 bases and J by 3 bases, with 12 bases between the two germline ends. This CDR3 spans 15 amino acids. The CDR3 spells CASSLRRALNQPQHF. The CDR3 DNA follows: TGTGCCAGCAGTTTGAGGAGGGCGCTCAATCAGCCCCAGCATTTT.

This clonotype was counted only a few times. This sequence joins TRBV4-1 and TRBJ1-2; D ambiguous. V was trimmed by 1 base and J by 4 bases, leaving 13 bases between them. Germline V gene data show CDR1 as MGHRA and CDR2 as YSYEKL. The CDR3 covers 15 residues. CDR3: CASSQARQPVYGYTF. DNA of the CDR3: TGCGCCAGCAGCCAAGCCAGGCAACCGGTCTATGGCTACACCTTC.

A note on this clonotype: One end of the junction does not line up with germline, which may come from a read error. V gene TRBV5-1 combines with J gene TRBJ2-1; D is unresolved. Germline CDR1 and CDR2: SGHRS and YFSETQ. The length of the CDR3 is 12 residues. CDR3 loop: CASSSLYNEQFF. The CDR3 DNA follows: TGTGCCAGCAGCTCTCTGTACAATGAGCAGTTCTTC.

The chain is built from TRBV21-1 and TRBJ1-4; TRBD1 is the table's D call, not checked against the DNA. TRBV21-1 is a listed pseudogene. The CDR3 covers 18 residues. The CDR3, as DNA: TGTGCCAGCACCCACCGGGACAGGAGGGGCTCAACTAATGAAAAACTGTTTTTT. Protein: CASTHRDRRGSTNEKLFF.

This clonotype showed up just a few times. The chain recombines TRBV20-1 with TRBJ2-2; a possible D gene is TRBD2 (6 bases). Trimming removed 3 bases from V and 3 bases from J, with 17 bases in between. CDR1 DFQATT and CDR2 SNEGSKA come from the germline V gene (reference sequence). The CDR3 contains 16 residues. The CDR3 DNA follows: TGCAGTGCTAGGCCCGAAATTTGGGGGGACACCGGGGAGCTGTTTTTT. Amino acid sequence: CSARPEIWGDTGELFF.

J is TRBJ2-5 and V is TRBV7-9; 8 bases fit TRBD1. Germline loops: CDR1 SEHNR, CDR2 FQNEAQ (reference sequence). The V gene end was trimmed by 1 base and the J gene end by 5 bases; junction bases not matched to a gene: 6. The CDR3 loop spans 15 amino acids. The CDR3 is CASSLVMTGVETQYF. CDR3 bases: TGTGCCAGCAGCTTAGTAATGACAGGGGTGGAGACCCAGTACTTC.

V gene TRBV4-1 combines with J gene TRBJ2-3, with unresolved D. The V gene's germline CDR1 is MGHRA and CDR2 YSYEKL. The CDR3 length is 14 residues. V was clipped by 4 bases and J by 2 bases, with 10 bases between them. Here the CDR3 reads CASSPTWNTDTQYF. In DNA form, the CDR3 reads TGCGCCAGCAGCCCGACGTGGAACACAGATACGCAGTATTTT.

The CDR3 DNA follows: TGTGCCATAAAGGGGGGTTGGGACACCGGGGAGCTGTTTTTT. Residues: CAIKGGWDTGELFF. The V and J genes are TRBV6-5 and TRBJ2-2; D could derive from TRBD1 or TRBD2 (6 bases each). The germline V and J ends were trimmed by 10 bases and 3 bases, with 15 bases remaining between them. Germline lookup yields CDR1 MNHEY and CDR2 SVGAGI. The CDR3 is 14 residues long.

A few counts support this clonotype. The chain combines TRBV18 with TRBJ2-3; a possible D gene is TRBD2 (5 bases). V dropped 6 bases and J dropped 2 bases, with 15 bases sitting between them. CDR1 and CDR2 (germline): KGHSH, LQKENI. There are 15 residues in the CDR3. The CDR3 loop reads CASSGLSGFTDTQYF. CDR3 sequence (DNA): TGTGCCAGCTCGGGCCTGAGCGGATTCACAGATACGCAGTATTTT.

The V gene is TRBV20-1, the J gene TRBJ2-3; D may be TRBD1 or TRBD2 (5 bases each). CDR3 length: 15 amino acids. V was trimmed by 3 bases and J by 6 bases, leaving 19 bases between them. The germline CDR1 and CDR2 sequences are DFQATT and SNEGSKA (reference sequence). In DNA, the CDR3 is TGCAGTGCTAGCCCCGGGACCCGGGGCCACGATACGCAGTATTTT. The encoded protein is CSASPGTRGHDTQYF.

This clonotype occurred many times. V gene TRBV5-1 combines with J gene TRBJ2-3; D assignment may be TRBD1 or TRBD2 (5 bases each). V was cut by 3 bases and J by 4 bases, with 24 bases left in between. This CDR3 contains 18 residues. Germline V gene sequence: CDR1 SGHRS, CDR2 YFSETQ. CDR3 protein: CASSSTGLAAHSPDTQYF. The CDR3 region has the DNA TGCGCCAGCAGCTCCACGGGGCTGGCAGCCCACAGCCCAGATACGCAGTATTTT.

In this sample, this clonotype turned up a few times. The chain uses TRBV6-5 and TRBJ1-2, with D perhaps matching TRBD1 (5 bases). Germline assignment: CDR1 MNHEY and CDR2 SVGAGI. Deletions cut 2 bases from V and 2 bases from J, with 6 bases between. This CDR3 has 13 residues. Here the CDR3 reads CASSYEGNYGYTF. Here the CDR3 DNA reads TGTGCCAGCAGTTACGAGGGGAACTATGGCTACACCTTC.